This is a list of T cell receptor beta chains from one sample in a study of blood T cell repertoires in COVID-19. Using immunoSEQ multiplex PCR, the repertoire was profiled, and TCRdb retains in-frame clones only, with some absent. The data show 200,000 to 250,000 clones, with more than 75% seen just once and 3.5% to 4.5% held by the top ten. What was sequenced was peripheral blood. The receptors shown here come from a man aged 50 to 60 with acute or convalescent COVID-19. Both conserved end residues are part of each CDR3. A D gene is named only where the DNA matches it firmly. Not all rows give a size; the values are once, few, many and, for expanded clones, a class.

J: TRBJ2-1; D: .; V: TRBV4-1; size: .; CDR3: CASSQRGAYNEQFF; DNA: TGCGCCAGCAGCCAACGGGGGGCTTACAATGAGCAGTTCTTC
J: TRBJ2-3; D: TRBD1; V: TRBV6-5; size: .; CDR3: CASRDRGMDTQYF; DNA: TGTGCCAGCAGAGACAGGGGAATGGATACGCAGTATTTT
J: TRBJ2-2; D: .; V: TRBV19; size: once; CDR3: CASSMEAGYTGELFF; DNA: TGTGCCAGTAGTATGGAAGCAGGCTACACCGGGGAGCTGTTTTTT
J: TRBJ2-3; D: TRBD2; V: TRBV5-1; size: .; CDR3: CASSLGLAGGGKDTQYF; DNA: TGCGCCAGCAGCTTGGGACTAGCGGGGGGCGGAAAAGATACGCAGTATTTT
J: TRBJ1-6; D: TRBD1; V: TRBV7-8; size: .; CDR3: CASTRDRGYSPLHF; DNA: TGTGCCAGCACCAGGGACAGGGGTTATTCACCCCTCCACTTT
J: TRBJ1-5; D: .; V: TRBV5-1; size: .; CDR3: CASSLALGPDQPQHF; DNA: TGCGCCAGCAGCTTGGCACTAGGACCGGATCAGCCCCAGCATTTT
J: TRBJ2-2; D: TRBD1; V: TRBV11-3; size: .; CDR3: CASSFRQGVGELFF; DNA: TGTGCCAGCAGCTTTCGACAGGGTGTGGGGGAGCTGTTTTTT
J: TRBJ2-1; D: .; V: TRBV5-4; size: .; CDR3: CASSSKRAVNNEQFF; DNA: TGTGCCAGCAGCTCGAAGCGGGCTGTTAACAATGAGCAGTTCTTC
J: TRBJ2-2; D: TRBD1; V: TRBV18; size: .; CDR3: CASSPGTENTGELFF; DNA: TGTGCCAGCTCACCGGGGACAGAGAACACCGGGGAGCTGTTTTTT
J: TRBJ1-6; D: .; V: TRBV6-4; size: few; CDR3: CASSERLGNSPLHF; DNA: TGTGCCAGCAGTGAACGCTTGGGCAATTCACCCCTCCACTTT
J: TRBJ1-5; D: .; V: TRBV12-3/TRBV12-4; size: .; CDR3: CASSFEIQPQHF; DNA: TGTGCCAGCAGTTTTGAGATTCAGCCCCAGCATTTT
J: TRBJ2-7; D: TRBD2; V: TRBV2; size: .; CDR3: CASLGLAGRGEQYF; DNA: TGTGCCAGCCTTGGACTAGCGGGGAGGGGCGAGCAGTACTTC
J: TRBJ1-5; D: .; V: TRBV12-3/TRBV12-4; size: .; CDR3: CASSLDSQPQHF; DNA: TGTGCCAGCAGTTTAGACAGTCAGCCCCAGCATTTT
J: TRBJ1-2; D: .; V: TRBV7-2; size: few; CDR3: CASSYVSLAHGYTF; DNA: TGTGCCAGCAGCTATGTAAGCCTTGCACATGGCTACACCTTC
J: TRBJ1-1; D: .; V: TRBV2; size: .; CDR3: CASKGQDTEAFF; DNA: TGTGCCAGCAAGGGACAAGACACTGAAGCTTTCTTT
J: TRBJ1-2; D: TRBD1; V: TRBV27; size: .; CDR3: CASSRDRGRYGYTF; DNA: TGTGCCAGCAGTCGGGACAGGGGGCGTTATGGCTACACCTTC
J: TRBJ1-4; D: TRBD1; V: TRBV6-5; size: .; CDR3: CASSPWDRAGEKLFF; DNA: TGTGCCAGCAGTCCTTGGGACAGGGCAGGTGAAAAACTGTTTTTT
J: TRBJ1-4; D: .; V: TRBV18; size: .; CDR3: CASSSRPSVEKLFF; DNA: TGTGCCAGCTCATCCCGTCCATCGGTGGAAAAACTGTTTTTT